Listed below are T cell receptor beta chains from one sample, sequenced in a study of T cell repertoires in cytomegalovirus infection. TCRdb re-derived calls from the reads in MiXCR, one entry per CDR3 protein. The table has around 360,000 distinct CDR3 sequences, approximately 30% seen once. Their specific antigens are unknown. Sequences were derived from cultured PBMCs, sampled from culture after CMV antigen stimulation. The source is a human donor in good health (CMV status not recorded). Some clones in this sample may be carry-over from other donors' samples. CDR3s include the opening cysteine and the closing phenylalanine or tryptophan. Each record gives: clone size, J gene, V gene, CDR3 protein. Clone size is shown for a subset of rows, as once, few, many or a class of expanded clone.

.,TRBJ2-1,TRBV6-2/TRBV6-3,CASRTPRDFQAHEQFF
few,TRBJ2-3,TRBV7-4,CASSLSLELDTQYF
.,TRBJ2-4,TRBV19,CASSPGTVQYF
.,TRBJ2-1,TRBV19,CASSPDGAPYNEQFF
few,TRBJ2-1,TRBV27,CASFTGGLETYNEQFF
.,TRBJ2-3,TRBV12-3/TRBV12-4,CASGWGADTQYF
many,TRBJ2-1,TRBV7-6,CASSSSGRAYNEQFF
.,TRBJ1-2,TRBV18,CASSPLPEGGYGYTF
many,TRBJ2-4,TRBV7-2,CASSLGSERGNIQYF
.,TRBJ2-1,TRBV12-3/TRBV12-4,CASSSRAENEQFF
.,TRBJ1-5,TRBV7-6,CASSPSGGPQHF
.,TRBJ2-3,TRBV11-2,CASSPRGTSAQGDTQYF
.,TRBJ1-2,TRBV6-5,CASSPGRAGYILYGYTF
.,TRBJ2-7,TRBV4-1,CASSHGQGVGYEQYF
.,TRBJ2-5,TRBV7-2,CASSLASGNQETQYF
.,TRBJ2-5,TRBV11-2,CASSLTAGGQETQYF
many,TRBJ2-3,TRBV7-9,CASSSPGSGTDTQYF
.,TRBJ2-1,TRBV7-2,CASSFGTSLINEQFF
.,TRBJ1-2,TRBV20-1,CSAHDGSRGYTF
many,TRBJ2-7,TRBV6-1,CASRMDPQGPKSYEQYF
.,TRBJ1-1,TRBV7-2,CASSRTGEGAFF
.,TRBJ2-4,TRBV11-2,CASASRQGVGASYF
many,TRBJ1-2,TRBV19,CASSIDPAVGYTF
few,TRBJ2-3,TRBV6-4,CASSEGSGGTDTQYF
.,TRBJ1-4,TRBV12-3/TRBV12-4,CASSRAIVTEKLFF
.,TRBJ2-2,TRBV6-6,CASRKIRGGRQTGELFF
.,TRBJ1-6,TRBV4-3,CASSQGGPVGNSPLHF
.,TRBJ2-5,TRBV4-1,CASSRGPQGETQYF
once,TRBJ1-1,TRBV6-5,CASSSWDGHPTNTEAFF
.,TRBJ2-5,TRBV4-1,CASSQEGADQETQYF
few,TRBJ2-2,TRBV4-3,CASSQGLAGVGELFF
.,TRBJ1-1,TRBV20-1,CSAKRGGTEAFF
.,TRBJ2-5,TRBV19,CASSIGIPSQETQYF
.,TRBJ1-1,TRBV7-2,CASSSLGQGASEAFF
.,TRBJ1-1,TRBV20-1,CSAQGNTEAFF
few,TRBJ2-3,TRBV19,CASSTYKSSTDTQYF
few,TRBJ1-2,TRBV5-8,CASSFGRGNGYGYTF
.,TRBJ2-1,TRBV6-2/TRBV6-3,CASGGPLAGDGNEQFF
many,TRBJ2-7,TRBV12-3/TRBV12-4,CASSHRTSGRSYEQYF
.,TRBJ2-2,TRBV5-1,CASSPTSLSHTGELFF
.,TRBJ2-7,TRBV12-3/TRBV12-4,CASSTRWSSYEQYF
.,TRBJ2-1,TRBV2,CASSGASGGPNEQFF
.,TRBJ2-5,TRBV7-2,CASSSDDETQYF
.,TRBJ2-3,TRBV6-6,CASTRTGDTDTQYF
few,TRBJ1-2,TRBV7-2,CASSLGLAGGYTF